This T cell receptor (beta chain) was sequenced during a study of immune characterization of retroperitoneal liposarcoma. TCRdb processed the PCR reads anew with MiXCR; each CDR3 protein has one entry. The sample carries about 10,000 distinct CDR3 sequences, 25% to 30% recorded once. V shed 7 bases, J shed 9 bases, and the junction held 11 bases outside the gene matches. Germline V gene lookup returns CDR1 WSHSY and CDR2 SAAADI. CDR3 length: 14 amino acids. This clonotype has a count of ten or more. The rearrangement joins TRBV10-2 to TRBJ2-2; TRBD2 agrees at 7 bases. This TCR was recovered from a male donor with retroperitoneal liposarcoma. Sequencing used tumor tissue. CDR3 sequence: CASKNEAGRWELFF. In DNA form, the CDR3 reads TGCGCCAGCAAAAACGAAGCGGGGAGGTGGGAGCTGTTTTTT.